This note documents a single TCR beta chain sequence. Blood donors of median age approximately 56 years (range about 20-75), about 54% of them female, formed the healthy controls. These data originate in a study of somatic mutations in cytotoxic T cells in rheumatoid arthritis. Method: immunoSEQ multiplex PCR; TCRdb's copy keeps in-frame clones and lacks some. The sample has approximately 20,000 clones; roughly four fifths are singletons. Per germline, CDR1 MNHEY and CDR2 SMNVEV (reference sequence). CDR3 size: 14 residues. V shed 3 bases and J 5 bases; nucleotides not matched to a gene: 4. The rearrangement joins TRBV27 to TRBJ2-7; 10 positions agree with TRBD2. This TCR derives from a woman aged 45-59 years in good health. Material: CD8+ T cells sorted from blood. The CDR3 DNA is TGTGCCAGCAGTTTCGGTCTAGCGGGAGACGAGCAGTACTTC. This translates into CASSFGLAGDEQYF.